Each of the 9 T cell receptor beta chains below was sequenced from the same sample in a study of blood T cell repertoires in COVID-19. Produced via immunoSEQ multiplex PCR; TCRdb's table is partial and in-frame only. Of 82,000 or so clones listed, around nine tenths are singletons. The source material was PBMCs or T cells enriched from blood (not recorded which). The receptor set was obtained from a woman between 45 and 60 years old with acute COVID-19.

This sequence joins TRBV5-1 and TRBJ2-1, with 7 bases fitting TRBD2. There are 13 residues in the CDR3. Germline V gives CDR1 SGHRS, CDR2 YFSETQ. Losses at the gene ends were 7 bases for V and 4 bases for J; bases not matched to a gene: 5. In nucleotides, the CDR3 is TGCGCCAGCGGGAGGGAGGGATACAATGAGCAGTTCTTC. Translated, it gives CASGREGYNEQFF.

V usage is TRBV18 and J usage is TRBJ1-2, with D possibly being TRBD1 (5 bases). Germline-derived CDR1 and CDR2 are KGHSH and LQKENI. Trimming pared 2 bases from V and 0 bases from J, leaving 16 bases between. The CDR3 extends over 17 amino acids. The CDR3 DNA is TGTGCCAGCTCACCAGGGCAGGGATCCTCAGCTAACTATGGCTACACCTTC. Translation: CASSPGQGSSANYGYTF.

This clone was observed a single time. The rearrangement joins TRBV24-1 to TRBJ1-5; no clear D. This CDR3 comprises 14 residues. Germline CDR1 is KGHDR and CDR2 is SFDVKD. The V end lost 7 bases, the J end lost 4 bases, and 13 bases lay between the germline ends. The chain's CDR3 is CATSPPEFNQPQHF. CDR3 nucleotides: TGTGCCACCAGCCCCCCGGAGTTTAATCAGCCCCAGCATTTT.

The CDR3 DNA follows: TGTGCCTGGAGGCAAGGGACAGGGGTACAAGAGACCCAGTACTTC. This translates into CAWRQGTGVQETQYF. The chain links TRBV30 to TRBJ2-5, with 10 bases that match TRBD1. Losses at the gene ends were 3 bases for V and 2 bases for J; bases not matched to a gene: 6. The germline gives CDR1 GTSNPN, CDR2 SVGIG (reference sequence). The CDR3 is 15 amino acids.

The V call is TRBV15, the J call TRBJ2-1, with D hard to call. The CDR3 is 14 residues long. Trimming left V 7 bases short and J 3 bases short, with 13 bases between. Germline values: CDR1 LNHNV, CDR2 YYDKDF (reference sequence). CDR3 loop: CATKNSTDYNEQFF. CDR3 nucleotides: TGTGCCACCAAGAACAGTACCGACTACAATGAGCAGTTCTTC.

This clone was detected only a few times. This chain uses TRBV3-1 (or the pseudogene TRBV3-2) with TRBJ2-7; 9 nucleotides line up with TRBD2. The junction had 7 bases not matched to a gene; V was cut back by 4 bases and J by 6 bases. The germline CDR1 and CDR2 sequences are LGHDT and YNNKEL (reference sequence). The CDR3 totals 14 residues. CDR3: CASSRSGSIGEQYF. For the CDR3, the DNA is TGTGCCAGCAGCCGTAGCGGGAGCATCGGCGAGCAGTACTTC.

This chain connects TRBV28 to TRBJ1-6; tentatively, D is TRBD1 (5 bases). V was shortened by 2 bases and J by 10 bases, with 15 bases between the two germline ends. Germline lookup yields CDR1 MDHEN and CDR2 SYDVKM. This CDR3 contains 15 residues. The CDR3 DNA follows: TGTGCCAGCAGTTTAGGGCCGGGGGTCGGATCACCCCTCCACTTT. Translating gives CASSLGPGVGSPLHF.

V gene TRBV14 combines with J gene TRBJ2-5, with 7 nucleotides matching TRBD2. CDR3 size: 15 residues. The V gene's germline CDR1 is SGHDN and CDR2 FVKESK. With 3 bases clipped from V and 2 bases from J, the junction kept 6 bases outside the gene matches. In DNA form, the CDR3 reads TGTGCCAGCAGCCAGTTGGGACTAAGGCAAGAGACCCAGTACTTC. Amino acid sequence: CASSQLGLRQETQYF.

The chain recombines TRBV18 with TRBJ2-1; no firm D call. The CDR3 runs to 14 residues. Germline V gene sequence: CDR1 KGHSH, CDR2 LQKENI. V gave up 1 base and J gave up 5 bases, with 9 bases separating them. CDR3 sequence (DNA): TGTGCCAGCTCACCACAGGAGCGAAACAATGAGCAGTTCTTC. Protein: CASSPQERNNEQFF. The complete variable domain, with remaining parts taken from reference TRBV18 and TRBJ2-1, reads NAGVMQNPRHLVRRRGQEARLRCSPMKGHSHVYWYRQLPEEGLKFMVYLQKENIIDESGMPKERFSAEFPKEGPSILRIQQVVRGDSAAYFCASSPQERNNEQFFGPGTRLTVL.